This T cell receptor (beta chain) was captured in a study of immune evolution from preneoplasia to lung adenocarcinoma. Sequencing used immunoSEQ multiplex PCR; TCRdb keeps in-frame clones, though not all of them. Of 4,000 or so clones listed, roughly 87% are singletons. The CDR3 extends over 16 amino acids. The ends were cut back, 5 bases at V and 5 bases at J, with 21 bases in the middle. CDR1 is SGHVS and CDR2 is FQNEAQ in the germline V gene. With respect to this clone: Its antigen remains unknown.

Findings and caveats of the study: Top clone frequencies peaked in normal lung, apparently declining through invasive adenocarcinoma.

This rearrangement joins TRBV7-8 to TRBJ2-5; tentative D call: TRBD2 (6 bases). Material for sequencing was FFPE invasive lung adenocarcinoma tissue. The receptor's source is a person in their 70s with invasive lung adenocarcinoma. CDR3: CASSPLPGVIYETQYF. The CDR3 DNA reads as TGTGCCAGCAGCCCACTACCGGGAGTAATCTACGAGACCCAGTACTTC. Filled out from reference TRBV7-8 and TRBJ2-5, the complete variable domain reads GAGVSQSPRYKVAKRGQDVALRCDPISGHVSLFWYQQALGQGPEFLTYFQNEAQLDKSGLPSDRFFAERPEGSVSTLKIQRTQQEDSAVYLCASSPLPGVIYETQYFGPGTRLLVL.